Only a few counts were recorded for the clone carrying this T cell receptor (beta chain). What it recognizes is unknown. MiXCR was run by TCRdb on the PCR reads, yielding one entry per CDR3 protein. This sample has nearly 55,000 distinct CDR3 sequences; around 34% occur once, and the top ten carry 3.5% to 4%. This entry belongs to a study of molecular identifiers for immune sequencing clone quantification. In germline, CDR1 is LGHDT, CDR2 YNNKEL (reference sequence). Trimming took 4 bases from V and 0 from J, leaving 12 bases between them. The CDR3 is made up of 15 amino acids. The study, taken as a whole, reports: Clonotypes surpassing 20 RNA copies contained over 97% of effector molecules, versus under 1% in naive cells.

Sorted naive CD8 T cells were those defined as CD8+CD4-CCR7+CD45RA+. The genes are TRBV3-1 and TRBJ1-1, with D possibly matching TRBD1 (6 bases). Sequenced sample: naive CD8+ T cells from blood, with Jurkat cell RNA spiked in. Subset indicated: FACS-sorted CD8+CD4-CCR7+CD45RA+ naive T cells. The sequence was obtained from a human donor in good health. Some libraries in this study had Jurkat cell RNA spiked in. The CDR3 loop reads CASSRWGPLNTEAFF. The CDR3 region has the DNA TGTGCCAGCAGCCGCTGGGGGCCCTTGAACACTGAAGCTTTCTTT.